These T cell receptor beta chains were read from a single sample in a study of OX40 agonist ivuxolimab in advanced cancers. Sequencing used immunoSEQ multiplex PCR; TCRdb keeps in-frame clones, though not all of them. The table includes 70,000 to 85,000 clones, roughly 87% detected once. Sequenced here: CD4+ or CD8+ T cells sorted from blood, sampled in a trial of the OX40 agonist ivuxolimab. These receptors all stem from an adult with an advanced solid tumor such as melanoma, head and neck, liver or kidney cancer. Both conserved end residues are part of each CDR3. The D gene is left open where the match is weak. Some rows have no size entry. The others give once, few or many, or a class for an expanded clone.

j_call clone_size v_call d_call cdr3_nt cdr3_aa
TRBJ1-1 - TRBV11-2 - TGTGCCAGCACTCTGGGGCAGGCCAACACTGAAGCTTTCTTT CASTLGQANTEAFF
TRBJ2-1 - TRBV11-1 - TGTGCCAGCAGCTATATCAGGGGCAATGAGCAGTTCTTC CASSYIRGNEQFF
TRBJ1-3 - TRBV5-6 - TGTGCCAGCAGCTTCAGAGTGGCATCTGGAAACACCATATATTTT CASSFRVASGNTIYF
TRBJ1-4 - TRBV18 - TGTGCCAGCTCACCGGACGGATATAATGAAAAACTGTTTTTT CASSPDGYNEKLFF
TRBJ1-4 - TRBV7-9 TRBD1 TGTGCCAGCAGCTCCCCAGGGGGGGGTGAAAAACTGTTTTTT CASSSPGGGEKLFF
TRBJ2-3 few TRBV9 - TGTGCCAGCAGCGTTATCCTGGGGCCAAGCACAGATACGCAGTATTTT CASSVILGPSTDTQYF
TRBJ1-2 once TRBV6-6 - TGTGCCAGCAAGCAGGGTTATGGCTACACCTTC CASKQGYGYTF
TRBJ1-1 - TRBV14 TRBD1 TGTGCCAGCAGCCATATTTCTAAGGGGACAGGGCCGAACACTGAAGCTTTCTTT CASSHISKGTGPNTEAFF
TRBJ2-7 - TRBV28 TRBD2 TGTGCCAGCAGTTTATCATTAGCGGGGATGTACGAGCAGTACTTC CASSLSLAGMYEQYF
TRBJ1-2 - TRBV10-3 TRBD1 TGTGCCATCAGTGAACAGGGGGCGAATGGCTACACCTTC CAISEQGANGYTF
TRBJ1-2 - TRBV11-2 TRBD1 TGTGCCAGCAGCTTAGCGGGACAGGGGGGCTATGGCTACACCTTC CASSLAGQGGYGYTF
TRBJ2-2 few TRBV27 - TGTGCCAGCAGTTTATCGGGGCGGGGCGCCACCGGGGAGCTGTTTTTT CASSLSGRGATGELFF
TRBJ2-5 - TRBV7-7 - TGTGCTAGCAGCTTAGGGCCTCTTAGGGCAGAGACCCAGTACTTC CASSLGPLRAETQYF
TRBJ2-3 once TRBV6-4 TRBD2 TGTGCCAGCAGTGAAGGGACTAGCAGGGATACGCAGTATTTT CASSEGTSRDTQYF
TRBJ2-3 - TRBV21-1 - TGTGCCAGCAGGACGGCAGTAGGCACAGATACGCAGTATTTT CASRTAVGTDTQYF
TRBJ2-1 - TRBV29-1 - TGCAGTTTCCAGGGGCACCTTGTCCCTAATGAGCAGTTCTTC CSFQGHLVPNEQFF
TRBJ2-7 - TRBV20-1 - TGCAGTGCTAGGCAGGACTACGAGCAGTACTTC CSARQDYEQYF
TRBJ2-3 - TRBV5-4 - TGTGCCAGCAGCGGTAGCACAGATACGCAGTATTTT CASSGSTDTQYF
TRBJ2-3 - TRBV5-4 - TGTGCCAGCAGCTTGACAGATACGCAGTATTTT CASSLTDTQYF
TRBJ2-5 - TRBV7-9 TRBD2 TGTGCCAGCAGCTTAGATGGGACTACCAAAGAGACCCAGTACTTC CASSLDGTTKETQYF
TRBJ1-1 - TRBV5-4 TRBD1 TGTGCCAGCAGCTTGCAGGGGGTGAACACTGAAGCTTTCTTT CASSLQGVNTEAFF
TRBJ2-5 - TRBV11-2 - TGTGCCAGCAGCTTGGTAGTTGGGACCCAGTACTTC CASSLVVGTQYF
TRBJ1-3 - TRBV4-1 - TGCGCCAGCAGCCAAGAGGGAAGGGCGGGGGAAAACACCATATATTTT CASSQEGRAGENTIYF
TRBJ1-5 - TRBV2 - TGTGCCAGCAGTGACAGGGGCGGGAGCAATCAGCCCCAGCATTTT CASSDRGGSNQPQHF
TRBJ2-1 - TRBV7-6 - TGTGCCAGCAGCGCGTCGGGGAATGAGCAGTTCTTC CASSASGNEQFF
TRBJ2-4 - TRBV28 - TGTGCCAGCAGCCTTGGGAGTTCCGCCAAAAACATTCAGTACTTC CASSLGSSAKNIQYF
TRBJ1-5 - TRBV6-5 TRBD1 TGTGCCACCGTAGGCGGGACAGGGTTTCAGCCCCAGCATTTT CATVGGTGFQPQHF
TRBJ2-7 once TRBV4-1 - TGCGCCAGCAGCCAAGCCCCACCGTCTACGGGCGGTAACGAGCAGTACTTC CASSQAPPSTGGNEQYF
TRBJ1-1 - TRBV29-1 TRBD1 TGCAGCGCCCGGGACAGGGGAAACACTGAAGCTTTCTTT CSARDRGNTEAFF
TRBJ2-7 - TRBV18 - TGTGCCAGCTCACCGGCCCAGGGGGGAAGCTCCTACGAGCAGTACTTC CASSPAQGGSSYEQYF
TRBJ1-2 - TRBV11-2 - TGTGCCAGCAGCCGGGGCCTGGGCGGTAACTATGGCTACACCTTC CASSRGLGGNYGYTF
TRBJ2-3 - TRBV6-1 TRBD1 TGTGCCAGCAGTGGGGACAGCTTAGGAGATACGCAGTATTTT CASSGDSLGDTQYF
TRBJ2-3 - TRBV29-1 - TGCAGCGTTGAAACAGGGCCCACAGATACGCAGTATTTT CSVETGPTDTQYF
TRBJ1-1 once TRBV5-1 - TGCGCCAGCAGCTTACGGACAGTACCGAACACTGAAGCTTTCTTT CASSLRTVPNTEAFF
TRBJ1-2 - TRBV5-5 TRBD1 TGTGCCAGCAGCTTGCGGGCCGACAGGGGAAATGGCTACACCTTC CASSLRADRGNGYTF
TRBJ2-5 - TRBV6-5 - TGTGCCAGCAGTTCCTCATGGGGGCGAGAGACCCAGTACTTC CASSSSWGRETQYF
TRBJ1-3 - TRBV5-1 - TGCGCCAGCAGCCCAGACTCGACAGGAGCAGGAAACACCATATATTTT CASSPDSTGAGNTIYF
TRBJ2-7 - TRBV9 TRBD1 TGTGCCAGCAGCGAAGGGACAGGGGATTCTTACGAGCAGTACTTC CASSEGTGDSYEQYF
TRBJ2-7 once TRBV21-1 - TGTGCCAGCAGCAAAGAGTGTGGGCCCCGCGAGCAGTACTTC CASSKECGPREQYF
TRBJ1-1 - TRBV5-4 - TGTGCCAGCAGCCCCGGCGGGACAACTAAGTCGAACACTGAAGCTTTCTTT CASSPGGTTKSNTEAFF
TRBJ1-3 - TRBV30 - TGTGCCTGGACCCTTTACTCTGGAAACACCATATATTTT CAWTLYSGNTIYF
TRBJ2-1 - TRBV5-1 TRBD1 TGCGCCAGCAGCCAAGGACAGGGGAAACAGTTCTTC CASSQGQGKQFF
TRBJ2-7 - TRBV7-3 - TGTGCCAGCACCCTCTCCTACGAGCAGTACTTC CASTLSYEQYF
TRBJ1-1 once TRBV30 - TGTGCCTGGAGTGCCCAAGGGGTCAGTGAAGCTTTCTTT CAWSAQGVSEAFF
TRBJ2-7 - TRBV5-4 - TGTGCCAGCAGCCCGGGACGGTCCTACGAGCAGTACTTC CASSPGRSYEQYF
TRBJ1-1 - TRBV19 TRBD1 TGTGCCAGTACCTGGCAGGGGGACACTGAAGCTTTCTTT CASTWQGDTEAFF
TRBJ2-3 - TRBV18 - TGTGCCAGCTCATCACGTACCACAGATACGCAGTATTTT CASSSRTTDTQYF
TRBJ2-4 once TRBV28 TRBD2 TGTGCCAGCAGTTCCCATAGCGGGGGGACGGGCAAAAACATTCAGTACTTC CASSSHSGGTGKNIQYF
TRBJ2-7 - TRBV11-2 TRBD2 TGTGCCAGCAGCTTATCCGGGACTAGCGGCTACGAGCAGTACTTC CASSLSGTSGYEQYF
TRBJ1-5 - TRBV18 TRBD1 TGTGCCAGCTCACCACCTCCACAGGGGAATCAGCCCCAGCATTTT CASSPPPQGNQPQHF
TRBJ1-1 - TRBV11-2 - TGTGCCAGCAGCTTATTTACTGAAGCTTTCTTT CASSLFTEAFF
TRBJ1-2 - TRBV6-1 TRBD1 TGTGCCAGCTGGGGTAGACAGGGGCATGGCTACACCTTC CASWGRQGHGYTF
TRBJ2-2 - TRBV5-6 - TGTGCCAGCAGCTTTGAGGCGGGGGAGCTGTTTTTT CASSFEAGELFF
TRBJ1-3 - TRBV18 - TGTGCCAGCTCCGACCTCTCTGGAAACACCATATATTTT CASSDLSGNTIYF
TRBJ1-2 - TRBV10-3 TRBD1 TGTGCCACCGAGGGACAGCCTTTTGGTGGCTACACCTTC CATEGQPFGGYTF